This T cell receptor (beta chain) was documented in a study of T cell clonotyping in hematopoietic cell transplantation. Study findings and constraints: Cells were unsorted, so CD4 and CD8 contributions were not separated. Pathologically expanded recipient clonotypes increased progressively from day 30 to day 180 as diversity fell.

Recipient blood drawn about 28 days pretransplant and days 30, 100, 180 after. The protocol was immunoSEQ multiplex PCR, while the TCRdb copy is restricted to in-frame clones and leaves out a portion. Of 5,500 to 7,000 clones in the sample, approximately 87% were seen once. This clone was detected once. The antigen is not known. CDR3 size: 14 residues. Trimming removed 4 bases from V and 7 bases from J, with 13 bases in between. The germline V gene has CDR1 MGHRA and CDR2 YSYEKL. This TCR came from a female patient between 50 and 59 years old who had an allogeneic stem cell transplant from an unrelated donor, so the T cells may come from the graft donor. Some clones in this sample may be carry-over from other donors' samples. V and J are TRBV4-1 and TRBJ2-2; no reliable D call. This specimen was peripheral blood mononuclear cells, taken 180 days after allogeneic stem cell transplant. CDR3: CASSPHGSNGELFF. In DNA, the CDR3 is TGCGCCAGCAGCCCCCACGGTAGTAACGGGGAGCTGTTTTTT.